Detailed here is one T cell receptor (beta chain). This specimen belongs to a study of control samples from healthy donors and cancer patients. Trimming took 5 bases from V and 2 from J, leaving 13 bases between them. The CDR3 is 14 amino acids. Germline assignment: CDR1 KGHSH and CDR2 LQKENI. The table came from immunoSEQ multiplex PCR; TCRdb's copy has only in-frame clones and leaves some out. The sample carries about 100,000 clones, 80% to 95% recorded once. The clonotype originates from a man aged 18 to 29 in good health. Sequencing input: blood. This sequence joins TRBV18 and TRBJ2-7; a possible D gene is TRBD1 (6 bases). CDR3 amino acids: CASSGTPTAYEQYF. CDR3 bases: TGTGCCAGCTCAGGGACACCTACGGCCTACGAGCAGTACTTC. Variable domain in full (rest from reference TRBV18 and TRBJ2-7): NAGVMQNPRHLVRRRGQEARLRCSPMKGHSHVYWYRQLPEEGLKFMVYLQKENIIDESGMPKERFSAEFPKEGPSILRIQQVVRGDSAAYFCASSGTPTAYEQYFGPGTRLTVT.